This TCR beta chain emerged from a study of identical twins' blood T cells. This clonotype was found a few times. TCRdb ran MiXCR on the 5' RACE reads and lists one entry per CDR3 protein. Of a few hundred thousand distinct CDR3 sequences listed, 25% to 35% are singletons. The material sequenced was PBMCs. The TCR comes from a woman between 18 and 55 years old in good health.

CDR3: CASNRRGADTQYF. The CDR3 DNA follows: TGTGCCAGTAATAGGAGGGGTGCAGATACGCAGTATTTT. The chain combines TRBV19 with TRBJ2-3; the D gene is possibly TRBD2 (6 bases). Germline CDR1 is LNHDA and CDR2 is SQIVND (reference sequence). The V gene lost 7 bases and the J gene lost 4 bases, with 12 bases spanning the gap. The CDR3 runs 13 residues. Full variable domain (outside the CDR3, taken from reference TRBV19 and TRBJ2-3): DGGITQSPKYLFRKEGQNVTLSCEQNLNHDAMYWYRQDPGQGLRLIYYSQIVNDFQKGDIAEGYSVSREKKESFPLTVTSAQKNPTAFYLCASNRRGADTQYFGPGTRLTVL.